This T cell receptor (beta chain) emerged from a study of cytomegalovirus exposure and HLA in healthy donors. As to this clone: As yet, its antigen is unknown.

Broader study findings: Within an earlier analysis, most TCR beta V segments proved productive either about 87% or about 30% of the time. An analysis that came later showed most CMV-associated TCR beta chains appearing HLA-restricted. 16,951 TCR beta sequences were associated with HLA alleles at 0.05 false discovery rate in a later analysis. Some segments of the V type, notably TRBV6-2 and TRBV6-3, were excluded as indistinguishable.

The CDR3 has 17 amino acids. Deletions cut 1 base from V and 1 base from J, with 16 bases between. Germline assignment: CDR1 SEHNR and CDR2 FQNEAQ (reference sequence). Vbeta (60) and Jbeta (13) primers were used in the PCR. Sequencing used immunoSEQ multiplex PCR; TCRdb keeps in-frame clones, though not all of them. This repertoire shows some 200,000 clones, roughly four fifths found once; its top ten account for 2% to 2.5%. The chain carries TRBV7-9 and TRBJ1-1; possible D gene TRBD1, 6 bases. The sequenced material came from PBMCs. The sequence was obtained from a woman aged 25 to 39 in good health and CMV-seropositive. The CDR3 DNA reads as TGTGCCAGCAGCTTAGGTGGGGGCTTCATACCGAACACTGAAGCTTTCTTT. This codes for CASSLGGGFIPNTEAFF. The variable domain in full, with the rest retrieved from reference TRBV7-9 and TRBJ1-1, is DTGVSQNPRHKITKRGQNVTFRCDPISEHNRLYWYRQTLGQGPEFLTYFQNEAQLEKSRLLSDRFSAERPKGSFSTLEIQRTEQGDSAMYLCASSLGGGFIPNTEAFFGQGTRLTVV.